The 28 T cell receptor beta chains presented below share a single source sample, sequenced in a study of blood T cell repertoires in COVID-19. The assay was immunoSEQ multiplex PCR, and TCRdb's table has in-frame clones only and misses some. The data show about 190,000 clones, 86% seen once. Source material: PBMCs or T cells enriched from blood (not recorded which). The origin of the receptors is a woman in her 30s who had recovered from COVID-19.

The chain joins TRBV28 to TRBJ2-5; 7 positions agree with TRBD1. The CDR3 spans 16 residues. The germline V gene has CDR1 MDHEN and CDR2 SYDVKM. The V and J ends lost 5 bases and 7 bases, in that order; junction bases with no gene match: 16. The CDR3 DNA is TGTGCCAGCAGTCCGTCAACTCAAAGGGGGCGAGGGACCCAGTACTTC. This gives the protein CASSPSTQRGRGTQYF.

The J gene is TRBJ2-3, the V gene TRBV7-2; weak D call: TRBD2 (6 bases). The V gene's germline CDR1 is SGHTA and CDR2 FQGNSA. The ends were cut back, 3 bases at V and 2 bases at J, with 12 bases in the middle. The CDR3 extends over 15 amino acids. CDR3 amino acids: CASSFLGGATDTQYF. The CDR3 bases are TGTGCCAGCAGCTTTCTAGGCGGGGCCACAGATACGCAGTATTTT.

The chain recombines TRBV10-3 with TRBJ1-1, with 7 bases that match TRBD1. V dropped 2 bases and J dropped 1; count of bases not matched to a gene: 1. The CDR3 extends over 14 amino acids. Germline V lookup: CDR1 ENHRY, CDR2 SYGVKD. The CDR3 DNA is TGTGCCATCAGTGAGCGACAGGGGAACACTGAAGCTTTCTTT. Translation gives CAISERQGNTEAFF.

The chain employs TRBV6-4 and TRBJ2-1, with 11 bases fitting TRBD2. J lost 7 bases, V lost 2 bases, and 4 bases had no gene match. Germline-derived CDR1 and CDR2 are MRHNA and SNTAGT. CDR3 size: 15 residues. The CDR3 loop is CASSDPGLAANEQFF. CDR3 bases: TGTGCCAGCAGTGACCCGGGACTAGCGGCTAATGAGCAGTTCTTC.

The rearrangement uses TRBV19 and TRBJ2-7; 12 bases agree with TRBD2. The CDR3 is 14 residues long. Unmatched junction bases numbered 6, after V lost 5 bases and J lost 7 bases. Germline V gives CDR1 LNHDA, CDR2 SQIVND (reference sequence). The CDR3: CASSSSGRAREQYF. The CDR3 DNA sequence: TGTGCCAGTAGTTCTAGCGGGAGGGCAAGGGAGCAGTACTTC. Filled out from reference TRBV19 and TRBJ2-7, the complete variable domain reads DGGITQSPKYLFRKEGQNVTLSCEQNLNHDAMYWYRQDPGQGLRLIYYSQIVNDFQKGDIAEGYSVSREKKESFPLTVTSAQKNPTAFYLCASSSSGRAREQYFGPGTRLTVT.

The chain has TRBV4-2 and TRBJ2-5; 7 positions agree with TRBD2. This CDR3 spans 16 amino acids. Germline V gives CDR1 LGHNA, CDR2 YNFKEQ. Trimming at V came to 4 bases and at J to 2 bases, leaving 10 bases not matched to a gene. DNA for the CDR3: TGTGCCAGCAGCCGCTCGCTAGCGGCAAGTCAAGAGACCCAGTACTTC. Its translation is CASSRSLAASQETQYF.

The V gene is TRBV10-3, the J gene TRBJ2-1; TRBD2 matches at 8 bases. CDR1 is ENHRY and CDR2 is SYGVKD in the germline V gene. There are 15 residues in the CDR3. V was pared by 6 bases and J by 4 bases, with 8 bases of the junction left unmatched. For the CDR3, the DNA is TGTGCCATCAGCCCCGGGGGGGGAAAGTACAATGAGCAGTTCTTC. It is translated as CAISPGGGKYNEQFF.

This clone was recorded a few times. The chain uses TRBV6-4 and TRBJ2-2; D is perhaps TRBD2 (6 bases). The CDR3 has 14 residues. Deletions cut 2 bases from V and 2 bases from J, with 6 bases between. Germline CDR1 and CDR2: MRHNA and SNTAGT. CDR3 DNA: TGTGCCAGCAGTGACGGGACTAACACCGGGGAGCTGTTTTTT. Its translation: CASSDGTNTGELFF.

The chain is built from TRBV18 and TRBJ2-7, with 13 bases lining up with TRBD2. The CDR3 runs 17 residues. The V and J ends lost 2 bases and 2 bases, in that order; junction bases with no gene match: 6. Germline lookup yields CDR1 KGHSH and CDR2 LQKENI. The CDR3 bases are TGTGCCAGCTCACCAAAACTAGCGGGAGGGGGGCCCTACGAGCAGTACTTC. Translated, it gives CASSPKLAGGGPYEQYF.

The CDR3 DNA reads as TGTGCCAGTAGTACCAAATACAATGAGCAGTTCTTC. Amino acid sequence: CASSTKYNEQFF. The V and J genes are TRBV19 and TRBJ2-1; D call uncertain. The CDR3 spans 12 residues. CDR1 and CDR2 from the germline V gene are LNHDA and SQIVND (reference sequence). The germline V and J ends were trimmed by 4 bases and 4 bases, with 5 bases remaining between them. Drawing the rest from reference TRBV19 and TRBJ2-1, the complete variable domain is DGGITQSPKYLFRKEGQNVTLSCEQNLNHDAMYWYRQDPGQGLRLIYYSQIVNDFQKGDIAEGYSVSREKKESFPLTVTSAQKNPTAFYLCASSTKYNEQFFGPGTRLTVL.

The J gene is TRBJ2-2, the V gene TRBV27, with D perhaps TRBD1 (6 bases). This CDR3 is built from 14 residues. V gave up 7 bases and J gave up 4 bases, with 13 bases separating them. Germline CDR1 is MNHEY and CDR2 is SMNVEV (reference sequence). The CDR3 protein is CASMPTGLTGELFF. DNA of the CDR3: TGTGCCAGCATGCCAACAGGGCTCACCGGGGAGCTGTTTTTT.

V gene TRBV7-9 combines with J gene TRBJ2-5, with D perhaps TRBD2 (5 bases). Trimming stripped 3 bases from V and 1 base from J, with 21 bases between. The CDR3 loop spans 18 amino acids. Germline CDR1 SEHNR, CDR2 FQNEAQ (reference sequence). The CDR3 DNA reads as TGTGCCAGCAGCTTTCGTATTTGGCTAGGGCGGGTCCAAGAGACCCAGTACTTC. This encodes CASSFRIWLGRVQETQYF.

The rearrangement uses TRBV28 and TRBJ2-1; TRBD2 aligns across 8 bases. From germline, CDR1 is MDHEN and CDR2 SYDVKM. This CDR3 has 16 amino acids. Unmatched junction bases numbered 16, after V lost 5 bases and J lost 10 bases. The CDR3 reads CASSLTKTSAKSEQFF. CDR3 coding DNA: TGTGCCAGCAGTCTCACGAAGACTAGCGCTAAATCCGAGCAGTTCTTC.

The chain uses TRBV2 and TRBJ2-1; TRBD2 aligns across 7 bases. The V and J ends lost 6 bases and 0 bases, in that order; junction bases with no gene match: 5. This CDR3 is 15 amino acids long. The germline V gene has CDR1 SNHLY and CDR2 FYNNEI. CDR3 in amino acids: CASRTSDPSYNEQFF. DNA of the CDR3: TGTGCCAGCAGAACTAGCGACCCCTCCTACAATGAGCAGTTCTTC.

The chain has TRBV27 and TRBJ2-7; TRBD2 agrees at 11 bases. Germline V CDR1 and CDR2: MNHEY, SMNVEV (reference sequence). This CDR3 contains 14 residues. The V gene end was trimmed by 6 bases and the J gene end by 3 bases; junction bases not matched to a gene: 4. The CDR3 spells CASSLAGGNYEQYF. CDR3 coding DNA: TGTGCCAGCAGCCTAGCGGGAGGCAACTACGAGCAGTACTTC.

V is TRBV18 and J is TRBJ1-4, with D perhaps TRBD1 (6 bases). CDR3 length: 14 amino acids. The V end was cut by 2 bases, the J end by 6 bases, with 10 bases between. Germline-derived CDR1 and CDR2 are KGHSH and LQKENI. In nucleotides, the CDR3 is TGTGCCAGCTCACCAGACAGGTCGGATGAAAAACTGTTTTTT. It translates to CASSPDRSDEKLFF.

J is TRBJ1-1 and V is TRBV2; D is uncertain. V lost 2 bases and J 4 bases, leaving 5 bases between the germline ends. This CDR3 has 12 amino acids. Germline-derived CDR1 and CDR2 are SNHLY and FYNNEI. The CDR3, as DNA: TGTGCCAGCAGTGAACCGAGCACTGAAGCTTTCTTT. It translates to CASSEPSTEAFF.

This clone has a handful of counts. The genes are TRBV5-8 and TRBJ2-1; D is perhaps TRBD2 (5 bases). V was cut by 4 bases and J by 6 bases, with 20 bases left in between. The CDR3 loop spans 16 amino acids. Germline V gene data show CDR1 as SGHTS and CDR2 as YDEGEE. The CDR3 nucleotides are TGTGCCAGCAGCCCGTACGGGAATGCTCTGAGCAATGAGCAGTTCTTC. As protein: CASSPYGNALSNEQFF.

In its sample, this clone was seen a few times. V is TRBV4-2 and J is TRBJ2-7; D is perhaps TRBD1 (6 bases). The length of the CDR3 is 13 residues. V lost 1 base and J lost 6, with 10 bases in between. The germline V gene has CDR1 LGHNA and CDR2 YNFKEQ. The CDR3 nucleotides are TGTGCCAGCAGCCAAGTAACGGACAGCGAGCAGTACTTC. This codes for CASSQVTDSEQYF.

CDR3 sequence: CASSEMTGFGSPLHF. CDR3 DNA: TGTGCCAGCAGCGAGATGACAGGGTTTGGTTCACCCCTCCACTTT. The rearrangement uses TRBV9 and TRBJ1-6; 7 nucleotides align to TRBD1. V shed 3 bases and J 9 bases; nucleotides not matched to a gene: 9. Germline values: CDR1 SGDLS, CDR2 YYNGEE. This CDR3 has 15 amino acids.

In this sample, this clone turned up a few times. This chain links TRBV6-4 with TRBJ2-1; a possible D gene is TRBD1 (5 bases). With 3 bases removed from V and 1 base from J, the gap between germline ends came to 7 bases. Germline V gene sequence: CDR1 MRHNA, CDR2 SNTAGT. The CDR3 covers 14 residues. The CDR3 loop reads CASSEGDSYNEQFF. CDR3 sequence (DNA): TGTGCCAGCAGTGAAGGGGATTCCTACAATGAGCAGTTCTTC.

The rearrangement links TRBV28 to TRBJ2-1, with 12 bases identical to TRBD2. Germline trimming cut 4 bases from V and 4 bases from J; bases unmatched to any gene: 2. Germline CDR1 reads MDHEN; CDR2 reads SYDVKM. This CDR3 is built from 15 residues. CDR3 sequence reads: CASSSSGRGYNEQFF. CDR3 nucleotide sequence: TGTGCCAGCAGTTCTAGCGGGAGGGGGTACAATGAGCAGTTCTTC.

V and J are TRBV14 and TRBJ2-1; D uncertain. Germline V CDR1 and CDR2: SGHDN, FVKESK. CDR3 length equals 16 residues. The V gene lost 1 base and the J gene lost 8 bases, with 18 bases spanning the gap. The chain's CDR3 is CASSQGRSQVVYEQFF. The DNA for the CDR3 is TGTGCCAGCAGCCAAGGCCGGAGCCAAGTAGTCTATGAGCAGTTCTTC.

The chain is built from TRBV5-1 and TRBJ2-7, with TRBD2 matching over 10 bases. The CDR3 length is 17 residues. Germline V gene sequence: CDR1 SGHRS, CDR2 YFSETQ. Unmatched junction bases numbered 11, after V lost 1 base and J lost 4 bases. The CDR3 DNA reads as TGCGCCAGCAGCTTGCTAGCGGGAGAGGCCCCGATGTACGAGCAGTACTTC. This sequence encodes CASSLLAGEAPMYEQYF.

The chain is built from TRBV6-6 and TRBJ2-2; D is perhaps TRBD2 (5 bases). The CDR3 is 16 residues long. Germline V CDR1 and CDR2: MNHNY, SVGAGI (reference sequence). Trimming removed 0 bases from V and 5 bases from J, with 13 bases in between. The CDR3: CASSYSPGILTGELFF. CDR3 bases: TGTGCCAGCAGTTACTCGCCCGGGATCTTGACCGGGGAGCTGTTTTTT.

The rearrangement links TRBV27 to TRBJ2-7; 10 bases are shared with TRBD1. Germline V lookup: CDR1 MNHEY, CDR2 SMNVEV (reference sequence). The CDR3 loop spans 16 amino acids. Germline trimming cut 2 bases from V and 4 bases from J; bases unmatched to any gene: 8. Here the CDR3 reads CASSLQGQGPRYEQYF. CDR3 DNA sequence: TGTGCCAGCAGTTTACAGGGACAGGGGCCGCGGTACGAGCAGTACTTC.

V gene TRBV18 combines with J gene TRBJ2-5, with 10 bases fitting TRBD1. The CDR3 is 17 residues long. V shed 2 bases, J shed 3 bases, and the junction held 9 bases outside the gene matches. CDR1 and CDR2 from the germline V gene are KGHSH and LQKENI. This CDR3 is CASSPVSRDRGEETQYF. CDR3 bases: TGTGCCAGCTCACCAGTCTCCCGGGACAGGGGCGAAGAGACCCAGTACTTC.

The rearrangement links TRBV23-1 to TRBJ2-2; 10 bases are shared with TRBD1. TRBV23-1 counts as an open reading frame of uncertain function. The V segment lost 6 bases and the J segment 6 bases; nucleotides outside the gene matches: 7. The CDR3 extends over 15 amino acids. CDR3 region: CASRPDRGRPGELFF. The CDR3 DNA is TGCGCCAGCAGACCTGACAGGGGGCGCCCCGGGGAGCTGTTTTTT.